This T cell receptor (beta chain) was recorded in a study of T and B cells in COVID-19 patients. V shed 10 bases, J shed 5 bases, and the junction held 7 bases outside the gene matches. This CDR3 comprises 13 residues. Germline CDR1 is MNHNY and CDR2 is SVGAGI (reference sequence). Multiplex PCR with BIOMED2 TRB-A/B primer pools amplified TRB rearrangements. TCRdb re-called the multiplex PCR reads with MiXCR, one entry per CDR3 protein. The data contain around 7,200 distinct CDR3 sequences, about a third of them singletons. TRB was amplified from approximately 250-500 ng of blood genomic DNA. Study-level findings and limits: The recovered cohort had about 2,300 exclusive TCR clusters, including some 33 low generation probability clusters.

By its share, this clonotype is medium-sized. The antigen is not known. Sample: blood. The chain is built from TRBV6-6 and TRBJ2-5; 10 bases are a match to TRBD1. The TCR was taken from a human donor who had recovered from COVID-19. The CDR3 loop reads CATDRGRGETQYF. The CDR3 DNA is TGTGCCACAGACAGGGGGCGAGGGGAGACCCAGTACTTC.